This T cell receptor (beta chain) was captured in a study of blood T cell repertoires in COVID-19. Study information: Donors in the United States, Italy and Spain gave samples during acute or convalescent COVID-19. PBMCs, B-cell-depleted T cells, or T cells provided the cDNA or gDNA that made up the material.

This CDR3 is built from 14 residues. Trimming removed 6 bases from V and 1 base from J; junction bases left unmatched: 3. Germline V lookup: CDR1 SNHLY, CDR2 FYNNEI. Repertoires were generated with immunoSEQ multiplex PCR, while TCRdb's copy carries only in-frame clones and drops some. The sample has 250,000 or so clones; around nine tenths are singletons. This rearrangement joins TRBV2 to TRBJ2-3; 8 bases align to TRBD2. The source material was peripheral blood. This clonotype was obtained from a woman aged 40-49 years who had recovered from COVID-19. DNA for the CDR3: TGTGCCAGCAGGTCGCGGGAGGGCACAGATACGCAGTATTTT. Amino acids: CASRSREGTDTQYF.